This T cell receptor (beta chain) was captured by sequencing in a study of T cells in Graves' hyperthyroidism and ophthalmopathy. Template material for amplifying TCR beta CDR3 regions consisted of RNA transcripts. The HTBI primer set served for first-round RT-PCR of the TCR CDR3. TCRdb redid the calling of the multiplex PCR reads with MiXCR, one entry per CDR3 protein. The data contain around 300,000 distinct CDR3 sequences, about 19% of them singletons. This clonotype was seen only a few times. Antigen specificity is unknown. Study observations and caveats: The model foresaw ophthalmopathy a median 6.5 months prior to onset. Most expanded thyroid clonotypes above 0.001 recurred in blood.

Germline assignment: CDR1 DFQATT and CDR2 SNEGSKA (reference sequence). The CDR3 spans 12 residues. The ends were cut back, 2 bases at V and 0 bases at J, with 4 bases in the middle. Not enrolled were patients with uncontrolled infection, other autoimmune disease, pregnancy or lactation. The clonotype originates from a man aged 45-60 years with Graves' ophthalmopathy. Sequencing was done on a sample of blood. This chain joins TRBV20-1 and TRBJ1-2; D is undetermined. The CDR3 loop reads CSARLPNYGYTF. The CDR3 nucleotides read TGCAGTGCTAGACTCCCTAACTATGGCTACACCTTC.